Listed below are T cell receptor beta chains from one sample, sequenced in a study of cytomegalovirus exposure and HLA in healthy donors. TCRdb's table, derived via immunoSEQ multiplex PCR, lists solely in-frame clones and lacks some. The sample has about 170,000 clones; around 76% are singletons. Sequencing was carried out using PBMCs. These receptors were obtained from a woman aged 25 to 39 in good health and CMV-seropositive. CDR3s include the opening cysteine and the closing phenylalanine or tryptophan. The order of the fields is V gene, J gene, D gene, clone size, CDR3 protein, CDR3 DNA. The D gene is left open where the match is weak. A clone size is listed for some rows: how often the clone was seen (once, few, many), or a class if it is expanded.

TRBV28	TRBJ2-1	TRBD1	.	CASRVGQGAIDEQFF	TGTGCCAGCAGGGTTGGACAGGGGGCTATAGATGAGCAGTTCTTC
TRBV5-1	TRBJ2-5	.	.	CASVGGGDQETQYF	TGCGCCAGCGTGGGTGGAGGAGACCAAGAGACCCAGTACTTC
TRBV9	TRBJ2-7	.	once	CASSVGDSHPYEQYF	TGTGCCAGCAGCGTAGGAGACTCCCACCCCTACGAGCAGTACTTC
TRBV28	TRBJ1-2	TRBD1	.	CASSLGGTGGHYGYTF	TGTGCCAGCAGTTTAGGAGGGACAGGGGGCCACTATGGCTACACCTTC
TRBV29-1	TRBJ2-2	TRBD1	.	CSVEPTGFGELFF	TGCAGCGTTGAACCGACAGGGTTCGGGGAGCTGTTTTTT
TRBV19	TRBJ1-1	TRBD1	.	CASRPAEGASTEAFF	TGTGCCAGTAGACCGGCGGAGGGGGCCTCCACTGAAGCTTTCTTT
TRBV6-5	TRBJ2-5	TRBD2	.	CASSVAGNQETQYF	TGTGCCAGCAGTGTAGCGGGAAACCAAGAGACCCAGTACTTC
TRBV19	TRBJ2-3	.	.	CASKAGAHRDTQYF	TGTGCCAGTAAGGCAGGGGCACACAGAGATACGCAGTATTTT
TRBV27	TRBJ1-1	.	.	CAGSRKQGTEAFF	TGTGCCGGCAGTCGTAAACAGGGCACTGAAGCTTTCTTT
TRBV9	TRBJ1-5	TRBD1	.	CASSRTGGGNQPQHF	TGTGCCAGCAGCCGGACAGGAGGAGGGAATCAGCCCCAGCATTTT
TRBV30	TRBJ2-5	.	.	CAWTNGETQYF	TGTGCCTGGACTAACGGGGAGACCCAGTACTTC
TRBV18	TRBJ2-2	.	.	CASSPTRQRAGELFF	TGTGCCAGCTCACCGACGCGACAGCGGGCCGGGGAGCTGTTTTTT
TRBV27	TRBJ1-1	.	few	CASRITELGTEAFF	TGTGCCAGCAGGATTACAGAATTAGGAACTGAAGCTTTCTTT
TRBV2	TRBJ1-2	.	.	CASSEKLQGRYTF	TGTGCCAGCAGTGAAAAGTTGCAGGGCCGGTACACCTTC